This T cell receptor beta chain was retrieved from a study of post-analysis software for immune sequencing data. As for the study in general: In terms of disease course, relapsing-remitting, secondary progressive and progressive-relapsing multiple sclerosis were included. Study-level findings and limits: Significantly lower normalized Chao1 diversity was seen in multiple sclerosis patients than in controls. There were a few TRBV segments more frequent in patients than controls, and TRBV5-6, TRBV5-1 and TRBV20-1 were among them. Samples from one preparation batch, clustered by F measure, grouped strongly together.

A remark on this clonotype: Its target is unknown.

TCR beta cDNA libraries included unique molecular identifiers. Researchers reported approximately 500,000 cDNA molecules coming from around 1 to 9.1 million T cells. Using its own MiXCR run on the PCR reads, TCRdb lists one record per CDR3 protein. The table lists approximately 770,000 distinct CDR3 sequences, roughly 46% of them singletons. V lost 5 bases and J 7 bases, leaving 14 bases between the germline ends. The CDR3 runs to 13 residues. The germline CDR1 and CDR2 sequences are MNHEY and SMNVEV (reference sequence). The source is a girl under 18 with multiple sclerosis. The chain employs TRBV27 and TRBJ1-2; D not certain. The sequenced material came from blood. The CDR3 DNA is TGTGCCAGCAGTAACTCAGGTCCGGTTGGCTACACCTTC. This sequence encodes CASSNSGPVGYTF.